Each of the 27 T cell receptor beta chains below was sequenced from the same sample in a study of blood T cell repertoires in COVID-19. TCRdb keeps only in-frame clones here, not all; method: immunoSEQ multiplex PCR. The sample consists of just over 300,000 clones, 85% to 90% of them appearing once. Sequences were obtained from PBMCs or T cells enriched from blood (not recorded which). Source of these receptors: a man aged 25 to 40 who had recovered from COVID-19.

The genes are TRBV6-6 and TRBJ1-6; D ambiguous. The CDR3 sequence is 13 residues long. The germline V and J ends were trimmed by 8 bases and 5 bases, with 10 bases remaining between them. Germline CDR1 reads MNHNY; CDR2 reads SVGAGI (reference sequence). In nucleotides, the CDR3 is TGTGCCAGCTCACAGAACGATAATTCACCCCTCCACTTT. This encodes CASSQNDNSPLHF.

The chain recombines TRBV10-3 with TRBJ2-2; 10 bases align to TRBD2. Germline V CDR1 and CDR2: ENHRY, SYGVKD. The ends lost 5 bases at V and 2 bases at J; junction bases unmatched: 8. The CDR3 length is 17 residues. CDR3 loop: CAISMTGTSVNTGELFF. DNA of the CDR3: TGTGCCATCAGTATGACCGGGACTAGCGTCAACACCGGGGAGCTGTTTTTT.

V and J are TRBV9 and TRBJ2-7, with TRBD2 matching 10 bases. The CDR3 is 14 amino acids. The V gene end was trimmed by 4 bases and the J gene end by 0 bases; junction bases not matched to a gene: 1. Germline lookup yields CDR1 SGDLS and CDR2 YYNGEE. The CDR3: CASSSSGSSYEQYF. The CDR3 DNA follows: TGTGCCAGCAGCTCTAGCGGGAGCTCCTACGAGCAGTACTTC.

The chain links TRBV6-5 to TRBJ1-6; TRBD1 aligns across 10 bases. Germline V lookup: CDR1 MNHEY, CDR2 SVGAGI. The CDR3 loop spans 12 amino acids. With V trimmed by 10 bases and J by 8 bases, 2 bases remained unmatched. The CDR3 here is CATGQGDSPLHF. CDR3 sequence (DNA): TGTGCCACCGGACAGGGGGATTCACCCCTCCACTTT.

V is TRBV21-1 and J is TRBJ1-2; TRBD1, the table's D call, lacks a check against the DNA. TRBV21-1 is a known pseudogene. The CDR3 contains 15 residues. CDR3 in amino acids: CASGQGATLNYGYTF. As DNA, the CDR3 is TGTGCCAGCGGACAGGGGGCAACCCTTAACTATGGCTACACCTTC.

The chain joins TRBV7-9 to TRBJ1-2, with a possible D match to TRBD1 (5 bases). The CDR3 loop spans 11 amino acids. Deletions cut 7 bases from V and 8 bases from J, with 11 bases between. CDR1 and CDR2 (germline): SEHNR, FQNEAQ (reference sequence). CDR3 loop: CASKREGGYTF. The CDR3 coding sequence is TGTGCCAGCAAGCGGGAGGGGGGCTACACCTTC.

The chain combines TRBV28 with TRBJ1-2; 7 bases fit TRBD1. The CDR3 runs to 14 residues. With V trimmed by 5 bases and J by 3 bases, 6 bases remained unmatched. Germline lookup yields CDR1 MDHEN and CDR2 SYDVKM. CDR3 region: CASSGRQGYYGYTF. The DNA for the CDR3 is TGTGCCAGCAGTGGACGACAGGGCTACTATGGCTACACCTTC.

The chain joins TRBV12-5 to TRBJ1-1, with a weak D call TRBD1 (5 bases). V was cut by 0 bases and J by 6 bases, with 14 bases left in between. The germline V gene encodes CDR1 LGHNT and CDR2 FRNRAP. There are 15 residues in the CDR3. The CDR3 nucleotides are TGTGCTAGTGGTTTGGTACAGCAGGGCGCGGCTGAAGCTTTCTTT. Amino acid sequence: CASGLVQQGAAEAFF.

The chain carries TRBV18 and TRBJ2-1; D not resolved. The V gene's germline CDR1 is KGHSH and CDR2 LQKENI. CDR3 length: 13 residues. V was clipped by 0 bases and J by 5 bases, with 5 bases between them. CDR3 nucleotide sequence: TGTGCCAGCTCACCACCCATCCACAATGAGCAGTTCTTC. This translates into CASSPPIHNEQFF.

The rearrangement uses TRBV12-3 or TRBV12-4 and TRBJ1-6; D gene ambiguous. The germline V and J ends were trimmed by 11 bases and 7 bases, with 15 bases remaining between them. This CDR3 has 13 amino acids. CDR3 bases: TGTGCCCACAACCTCGATTGGAATTCACCCCTCCACTTT. This gives the protein CAHNLDWNSPLHF.

CDR3 in amino acids: CASIAGLNQPQHF. The CDR3 region has the DNA TGTGCCAGCATCGCGGGGCTCAATCAGCCCCAGCATTTT. The chain has TRBV28 and TRBJ1-5; possibly TRBD1 for D (5 bases). Trimming took off 7 bases at V and 3 bases at J, with 10 bases between the two ends. The CDR3 contains 13 residues. Per germline, CDR1 MDHEN and CDR2 SYDVKM.

The table lists this clone with a few counts. This chain uses TRBV12-3 or TRBV12-4 with TRBJ1-2; D not certain. The CDR3 length is 12 residues. V gave up 2 bases and J gave up 6 bases, with 7 bases separating them. CDR3 DNA sequence: TGTGCCAGCAGTTTAATGTATGATGGCTACACCTTC. Amino acids: CASSLMYDGYTF.

The CDR3 region has the DNA TGTGCCAGCAGCTTAGCCGGCTTCCGGAGGGAGACCCAGTACTTC. This translates into CASSLAGFRRETQYF. The V and J genes are TRBV7-9 and TRBJ2-5; D possibly corresponds to TRBD2 (5 bases). V lost 0 bases to trimming and J lost 5 bases, with 13 bases between them. The CDR3 length is 15 residues. CDR1 is SEHNR, CDR2 FQNEAQ, per germline (reference sequence).

The gene calls are TRBV14 and TRBJ2-5, with 7 bases matching TRBD1. The CDR3 loop spans 17 amino acids. The germline gives CDR1 SGHDN, CDR2 FVKESK. With V trimmed by 0 bases and J by 2 bases, 9 bases remained unmatched. The CDR3 sequence is CASSQDLRRRGQETQYF. The CDR3 DNA is TGTGCCAGCAGCCAAGATCTTAGACGCAGGGGGCAAGAGACCCAGTACTTC.

This clone has a single count. The V gene is TRBV3-1 (or the pseudogene TRBV3-2), the J gene TRBJ2-2, with 8 bases lining up with TRBD2. The CDR3 consists of 17 residues. The junction had 6 bases not matched to a gene; V was cut back by 1 base and J by 2 bases. Per germline, CDR1 LGHDT and CDR2 YNNKEL (reference sequence). CDR3 nucleotides: TGTGCCAGCAGCCAAGTGGCGGCGGGGGGCAACACCGGGGAGCTGTTTTTT. Protein product: CASSQVAAGGNTGELFF.

This chain links TRBV19 with TRBJ2-7; no reliable D call. The V gene lost 4 bases and the J gene lost 7 bases, with 8 bases spanning the gap. The germline V gene encodes CDR1 LNHDA and CDR2 SQIVND (reference sequence). The CDR3 runs 11 residues. CDR3 nucleotides: TGTGCCAGTAGTAATTCCGTAGAGCAGTACTTC. Translation: CASSNSVEQYF.

V usage is TRBV5-4 and J usage is TRBJ2-5; perhaps TRBD1 as D (5 bases). With 5 bases removed from V and 1 base from J, the gap between germline ends came to 12 bases. Germline values: CDR1 SGHNT, CDR2 YYREEE (reference sequence). The CDR3 extends over 14 amino acids. The CDR3 DNA is TGTGCCAGCAGAAAGCAGGGCCGCCAAGAGACCCAGTACTTC. It is translated as CASRKQGRQETQYF.

In regard to this clone: Other DNA sequences in this specimen translate into the identical CDR3. The chain links TRBV18 to TRBJ2-7, with 8 bases lining up with TRBD2. The CDR3 covers 14 residues. Trimming took 0 bases from V and 7 from J; bases not matched to a gene: 5. The germline gives CDR1 KGHSH, CDR2 LQKENI. The DNA of the CDR3 is TGTGCCAGCTCACCACCAGCGGGAGCCGGAGAGCAGTACTTC. Amino acid sequence: CASSPPAGAGEQYF.

This clone has a single count. J is TRBJ1-1 and V is TRBV3-1 (or the pseudogene TRBV3-2); D is ambiguous. Germline values: CDR1 LGHDT, CDR2 YNNKEL (reference sequence). V lost 2 bases, J lost 0 bases, and 22 bases lay in between. The CDR3 contains 19 residues. The CDR3 loop reads CASSQPTGIPLSMNTEAFF. The CDR3 nucleotides read TGTGCCAGCAGCCAACCTACCGGGATTCCGTTGTCCATGAACACTGAAGCTTTCTTT.

In its sample, this clone was seen a few times. The rearrangement links TRBV5-8 to TRBJ1-4, with TRBD1 identical over 7 bases. The CDR3 extends over 15 amino acids. The V and J ends lost 3 bases and 8 bases, in that order; junction bases with no gene match: 10. Germline values: CDR1 SGHTS, CDR2 YDEGEE. DNA for the CDR3: TGTGCCAGCAGCTACCAGACAGGGAGCCAAGAAAAACTGTTTTTT. Its translation: CASSYQTGSQEKLFF.

The chain carries TRBV5-1 and TRBJ2-1; 10 bases map to TRBD2. This CDR3 region has 15 residues. V was pared by 2 bases and J by 5 bases, with 4 bases of the junction left unmatched. Germline V gene sequence: CDR1 SGHRS, CDR2 YFSETQ. CDR3 in DNA: TGCGCCAGCAGCTTCCTAGCGGGGGCCGACAATGAGCAGTTCTTC. Translation gives CASSFLAGADNEQFF. Supplemented by reference TRBV5-1 and TRBJ2-1, the full variable domain reads KAGVTQTPRYLIKTRGQQVTLSCSPISGHRSVSWYQQTPGQGLQFLFEYFSETQRNKGNFPGRFSGRQFSNSRSEMNVSTLELGDSALYLCASSFLAGADNEQFFGPGTRLTVL.

The V and J genes are TRBV7-6 and TRBJ1-4; a possible D gene is TRBD1 (5 bases). There are 14 residues in the CDR3. V was pared by 2 bases and J by 7 bases, with 11 bases between. Germline-derived CDR1 and CDR2 are SGHVS and FNYEAQ. The CDR3 sequence: CASSLSQGSEKLFF. Written as DNA, the CDR3 is TGTGCCAGCAGCTTATCGCAGGGTTCTGAAAAACTGTTTTTT.

J is TRBJ1-4 and V is TRBV3-1 (or the pseudogene TRBV3-2); D is possibly TRBD1 (5 bases). V was cut by 0 bases and J by 8 bases, with 13 bases left in between. In germline, CDR1 is LGHDT, CDR2 YNNKEL (reference sequence). The length of the CDR3 is 15 residues. CDR3 DNA: TGTGCCAGCAGCCAAGACAGGGCCCGGGGGGAAAAACTGTTTTTT. This sequence encodes CASSQDRARGEKLFF.

This clone was found a few times. The V call is TRBV18, the J call TRBJ2-1; the D is unclear. Between the trimmed V and J ends, which lost 3 bases and 9 bases, there was a span of 15 bases. Looked up from germline, CDR1 is KGHSH and CDR2 is LQKENI. The CDR3 runs to 14 residues. This chain's CDR3 is CASSPSKVGAEQFF. In DNA, the CDR3 is TGTGCCAGCTCACCTTCCAAGGTTGGAGCTGAGCAGTTCTTC. Supplemented by reference TRBV18 and TRBJ2-1, the full variable domain reads NAGVMQNPRHLVRRRGQEARLRCSPMKGHSHVYWYRQLPEEGLKFMVYLQKENIIDESGMPKERFSAEFPKEGPSILRIQQVVRGDSAAYFCASSPSKVGAEQFFGPGTRLTVL.

The V and J genes are TRBV6-5 and TRBJ1-6, with D perhaps TRBD1 (5 bases). V was cut by 0 bases and J by 5 bases, with 8 bases left in between. The CDR3 consists of 15 residues. Germline V lookup: CDR1 MNHEY, CDR2 SVGAGI. CDR3 DNA sequence: TGTGCCAGCAGTTACTCGCGGGGGGATAATTCACCCCTCCACTTT. Amino acids: CASSYSRGDNSPLHF.

The CDR3 here is CASSWGGGSKETQYF. In DNA, the CDR3 is TGCGCCAGCAGCTGGGGCGGGGGGTCAAAGGAGACCCAGTACTTC. This rearrangement joins TRBV5-1 to TRBJ2-5; 8 nucleotides line up with TRBD2. J gave up 5 bases and V 3 bases, and 9 bases lay outside the gene matches. Germline CDR1 and CDR2: SGHRS and YFSETQ. The CDR3 extends over 15 amino acids.

J is TRBJ2-5 and V is TRBV11-2; no definite D call. Per the germline V gene, CDR1 is SGHAT and CDR2 is FQNNGV. CDR3 size: 14 residues. Trimming shortened V by 3 bases and J by 5 bases, and 13 bases separated the two germline ends. In nucleotides, the CDR3 is TGTGCCAGCAGCTTTGGTCTACTTCCCGAGACCCAGTACTTC. It is translated as CASSFGLLPETQYF.